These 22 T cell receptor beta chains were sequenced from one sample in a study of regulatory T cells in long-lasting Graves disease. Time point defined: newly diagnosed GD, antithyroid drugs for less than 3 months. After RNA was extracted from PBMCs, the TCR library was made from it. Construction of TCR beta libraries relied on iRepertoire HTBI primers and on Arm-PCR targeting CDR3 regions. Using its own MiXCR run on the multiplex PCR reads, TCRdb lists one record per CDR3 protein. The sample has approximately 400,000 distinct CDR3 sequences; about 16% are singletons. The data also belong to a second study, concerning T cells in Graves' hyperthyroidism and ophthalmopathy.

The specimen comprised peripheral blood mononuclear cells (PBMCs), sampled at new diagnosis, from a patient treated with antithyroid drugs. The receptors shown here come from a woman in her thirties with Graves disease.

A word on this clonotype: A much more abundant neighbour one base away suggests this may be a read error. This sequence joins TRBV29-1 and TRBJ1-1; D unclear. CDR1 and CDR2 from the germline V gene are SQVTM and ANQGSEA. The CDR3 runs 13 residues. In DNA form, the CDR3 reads TGCAGCGTTCGGTTCCTAGCTGACACTGGAGCTTTCTTT. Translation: CSVRFLADTGAFF.

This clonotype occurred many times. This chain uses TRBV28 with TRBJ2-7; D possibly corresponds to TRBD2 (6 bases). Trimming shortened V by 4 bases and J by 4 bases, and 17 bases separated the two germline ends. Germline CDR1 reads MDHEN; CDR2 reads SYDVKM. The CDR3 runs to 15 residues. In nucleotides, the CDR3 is TGTGCCAGCAGTTCTCCCCGGAATGGGAGGTACGAGCAGTACTTC. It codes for CASSSPRNGRYEQYF.

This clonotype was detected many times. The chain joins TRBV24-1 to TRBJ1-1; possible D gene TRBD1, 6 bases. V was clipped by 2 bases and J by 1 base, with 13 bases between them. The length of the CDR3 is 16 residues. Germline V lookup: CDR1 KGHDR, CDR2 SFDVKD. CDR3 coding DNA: TGTGCCACCAGTGATTCGCAGGGGATGCGGAACACTGAAGCTTTCTTT. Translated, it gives CATSDSQGMRNTEAFF.

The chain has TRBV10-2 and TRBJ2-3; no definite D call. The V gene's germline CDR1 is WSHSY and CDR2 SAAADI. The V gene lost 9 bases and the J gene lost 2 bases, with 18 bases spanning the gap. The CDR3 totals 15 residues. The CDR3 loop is CASLGSSIITDTQYF. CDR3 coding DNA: TGCGCCAGTCTAGGTAGCAGCATAATCACAGATACGCAGTATTTT.

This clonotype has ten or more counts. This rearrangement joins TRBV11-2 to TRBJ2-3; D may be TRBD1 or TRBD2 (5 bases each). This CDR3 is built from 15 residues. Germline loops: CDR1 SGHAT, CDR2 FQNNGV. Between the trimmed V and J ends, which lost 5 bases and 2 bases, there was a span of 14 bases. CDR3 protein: CASSLEGQYTDTQYF. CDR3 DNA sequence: TGTGCCAGCAGCCTTGAGGGGCAGTACACAGATACGCAGTATTTT.

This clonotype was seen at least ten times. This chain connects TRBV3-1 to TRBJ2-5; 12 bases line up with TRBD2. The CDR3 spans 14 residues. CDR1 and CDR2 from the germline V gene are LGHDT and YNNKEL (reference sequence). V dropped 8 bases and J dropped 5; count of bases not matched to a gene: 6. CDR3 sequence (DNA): TGTGCCAGCCTGACTAGCGGGAGTCAGGAGACCCAGTACTTC. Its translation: CASLTSGSQETQYF.

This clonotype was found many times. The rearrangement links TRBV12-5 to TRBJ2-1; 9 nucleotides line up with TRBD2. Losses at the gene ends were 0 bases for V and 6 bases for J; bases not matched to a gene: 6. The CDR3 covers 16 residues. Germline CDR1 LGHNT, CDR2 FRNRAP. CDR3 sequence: CASGLVVAGVGNEQFF. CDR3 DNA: TGTGCTAGTGGTTTGGTTGTAGCGGGAGTGGGCAATGAGCAGTTCTTC. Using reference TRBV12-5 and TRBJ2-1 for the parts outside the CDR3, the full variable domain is DARVTQTPRHKVTEMGQEVTMRCQPILGHNTVFWYRQTMMQGLELLAYFRNRAPLDDSGMPKDRFSAEMPDATLATLKIQPSEPRDSAVYFCASGLVVAGVGNEQFFGPGTRLTVL.

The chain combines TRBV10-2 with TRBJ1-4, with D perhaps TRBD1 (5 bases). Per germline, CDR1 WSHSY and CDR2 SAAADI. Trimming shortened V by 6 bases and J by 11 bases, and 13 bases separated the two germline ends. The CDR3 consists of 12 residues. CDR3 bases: TGCGCCAGCAGCACGGGGGGAGGGAAACTGTTTTTT. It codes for CASSTGGGKLFF.

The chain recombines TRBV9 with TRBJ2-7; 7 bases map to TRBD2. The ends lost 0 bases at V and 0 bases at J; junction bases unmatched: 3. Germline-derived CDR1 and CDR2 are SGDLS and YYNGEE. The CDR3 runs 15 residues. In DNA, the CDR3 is TGTGCCAGCAGCGTAGCTGGGACTACCTCCTACGAGCAGTACTTC. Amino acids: CASSVAGTTSYEQYF.

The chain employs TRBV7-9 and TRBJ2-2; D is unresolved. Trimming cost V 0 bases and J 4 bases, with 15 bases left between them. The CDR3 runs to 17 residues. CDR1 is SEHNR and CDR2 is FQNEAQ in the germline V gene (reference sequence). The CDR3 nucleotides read TGTGCCAGCAGCTTAGCCGATAGTGCTCTCTTCACCGGGGAGCTGTTTTTT. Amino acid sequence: CASSLADSALFTGELFF.

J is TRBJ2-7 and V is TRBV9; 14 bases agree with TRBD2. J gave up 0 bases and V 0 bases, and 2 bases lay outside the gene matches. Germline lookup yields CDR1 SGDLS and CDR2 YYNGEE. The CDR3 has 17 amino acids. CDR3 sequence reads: CASSVEGLAGDSYEQYF. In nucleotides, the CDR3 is TGTGCCAGCAGCGTAGAGGGACTAGCGGGAGACTCCTACGAGCAGTACTTC.

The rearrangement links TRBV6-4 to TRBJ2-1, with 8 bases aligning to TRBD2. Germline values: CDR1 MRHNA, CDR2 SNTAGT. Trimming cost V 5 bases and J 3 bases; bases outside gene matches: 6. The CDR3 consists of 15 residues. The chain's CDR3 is CASSRSGKDYNEQFF. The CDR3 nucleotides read TGTGCCAGCAGTCGTAGCGGGAAAGACTACAATGAGCAGTTCTTC.

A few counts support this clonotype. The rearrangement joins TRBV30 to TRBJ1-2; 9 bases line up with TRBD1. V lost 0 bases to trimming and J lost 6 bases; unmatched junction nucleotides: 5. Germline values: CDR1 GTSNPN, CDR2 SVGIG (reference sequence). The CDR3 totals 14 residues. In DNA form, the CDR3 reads TGTGCCTGGAGTGTAGGGACAGGGACCGATGGCTACACCTTC. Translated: CAWSVGTGTDGYTF. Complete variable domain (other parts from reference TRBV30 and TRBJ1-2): SQTIHQWPATLVQPVGSPLSLECTVEGTSNPNLYWYRQAAGRGLQLLFYSVGIGQISSEVPQNLSASRPQDRQFILSSKKLLLSDSGFYLCAWSVGTGTDGYTFGSGTRLTVV.

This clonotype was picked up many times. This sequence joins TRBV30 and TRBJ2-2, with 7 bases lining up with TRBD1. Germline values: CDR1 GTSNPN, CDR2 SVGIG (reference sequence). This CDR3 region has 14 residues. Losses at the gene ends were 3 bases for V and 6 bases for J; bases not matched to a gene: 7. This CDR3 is CAWRRQGLAGELFF. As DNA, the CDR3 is TGTGCCTGGAGAAGACAGGGTCTGGCCGGGGAGCTGTTTTTT.

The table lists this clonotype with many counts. The CDR3 nucleotides are TGTGCCAGTGGGACAGGGCAGGAGGACACTGAAGCTTTCTTT. This translates into CASGTGQEDTEAFF. This chain connects TRBV7-6 to TRBJ1-1, with 9 bases aligning to TRBD1. Trimming at V came to 9 bases and at J to 3 bases, leaving 8 bases not matched to a gene. Germline V gene lookup returns CDR1 SGHVS and CDR2 FNYEAQ. The CDR3 is 14 residues long.

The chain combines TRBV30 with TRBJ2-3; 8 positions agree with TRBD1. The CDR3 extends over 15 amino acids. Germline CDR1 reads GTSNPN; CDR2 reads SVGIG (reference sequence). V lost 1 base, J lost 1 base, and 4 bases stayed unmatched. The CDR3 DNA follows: TGTGCCTGGAGTGAGCTGGGACAGGGCACAGATACGCAGTATTTT. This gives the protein CAWSELGQGTDTQYF.

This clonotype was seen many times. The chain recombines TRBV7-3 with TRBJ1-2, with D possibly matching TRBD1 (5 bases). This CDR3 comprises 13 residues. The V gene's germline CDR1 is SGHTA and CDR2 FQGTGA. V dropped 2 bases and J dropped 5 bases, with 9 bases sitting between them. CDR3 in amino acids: CASSLGPGYGYTF. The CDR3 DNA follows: TGTGCCAGCAGCTTAGGGCCAGGGTATGGCTACACCTTC.

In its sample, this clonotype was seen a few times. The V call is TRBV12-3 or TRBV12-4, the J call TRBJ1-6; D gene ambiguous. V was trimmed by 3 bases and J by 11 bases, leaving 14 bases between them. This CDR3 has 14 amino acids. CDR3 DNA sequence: TGTGCCAGCAGTTTGAGAAGGGCCACCCCACCCCTCCACTTT. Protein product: CASSLRRATPPLHF.

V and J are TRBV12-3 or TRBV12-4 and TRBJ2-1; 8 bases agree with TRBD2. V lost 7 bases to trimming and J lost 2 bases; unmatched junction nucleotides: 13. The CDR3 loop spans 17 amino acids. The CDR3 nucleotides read TGTGCCAGCAAAGCCGGGGACAAGCGGGGGACCTACAATGAGCAGTTCTTC. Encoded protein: CASKAGDKRGTYNEQFF.

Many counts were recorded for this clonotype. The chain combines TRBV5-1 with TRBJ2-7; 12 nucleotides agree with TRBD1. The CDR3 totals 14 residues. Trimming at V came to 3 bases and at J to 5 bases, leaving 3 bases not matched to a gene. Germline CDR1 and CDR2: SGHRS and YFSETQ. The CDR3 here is CASSSGQGANEQYF. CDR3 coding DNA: TGCGCCAGCAGCTCGGGACAGGGGGCGAACGAGCAGTACTTC.

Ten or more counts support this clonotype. The CDR3 sequence is CASRPTGGNEQFF. The CDR3 DNA is TGTGCCAGCAGACCCACCGGTGGCAATGAGCAGTTCTTC. The chain links TRBV12-3 or TRBV12-4 to TRBJ2-1; D unclear. V was clipped by 6 bases and J by 6 bases, with 12 bases between them. The CDR3 runs to 13 residues.

CDR3 amino acids: CASSLGTGSRVAEAFF. DNA of the CDR3: TGTGCCAGCAGTTTAGGGACAGGGTCTAGAGTGGCTGAAGCTTTCTTT. This sequence joins TRBV12-3 or TRBV12-4 and TRBJ1-1, with 8 positions matching TRBD1. V was pared by 1 base and J by 6 bases, with 10 bases of the junction left unmatched. The length of the CDR3 is 16 residues.